The sequence of this T cell receptor beta chain was determined in a study of cytomegalovirus exposure and HLA in healthy donors. In the study overall: About 84% of around 390 genotyped donors fell in the Caucasian-associated ancestry cluster.

Germline loops: CDR1 GTSNPN, CDR2 SVGIG (reference sequence). V dropped 5 bases and J dropped 5; count of bases not matched to a gene: 4. The CDR3 contains 12 residues. The PCR contained 60 Vbeta and 13 Jbeta primers. Clones were sequenced by immunoSEQ multiplex PCR, and TCRdb holds only the in-frame ones, with some missing. The sample holds roughly 150,000 clones, around 80% seen once. The chain couples TRBV30 to TRBJ2-7, with 9 bases that match TRBD1. Input material: PBMCs. The TCR sequence derives from a man between 40 and 49 years old in good health and CMV-seropositive. CDR3 in DNA: TGTGCCTGGTCCCGGGACAGGGACGAGCAGTACTTC. Residues: CAWSRDRDEQYF. Drawing the rest from reference TRBV30 and TRBJ2-7, the complete variable domain is SQTIHQWPATLVQPVGSPLSLECTVEGTSNPNLYWYRQAAGRGLQLLFYSVGIGQISSEVPQNLSASRPQDRQFILSSKKLLLSDSGFYLCAWSRDRDEQYFGPGTRLTVT.